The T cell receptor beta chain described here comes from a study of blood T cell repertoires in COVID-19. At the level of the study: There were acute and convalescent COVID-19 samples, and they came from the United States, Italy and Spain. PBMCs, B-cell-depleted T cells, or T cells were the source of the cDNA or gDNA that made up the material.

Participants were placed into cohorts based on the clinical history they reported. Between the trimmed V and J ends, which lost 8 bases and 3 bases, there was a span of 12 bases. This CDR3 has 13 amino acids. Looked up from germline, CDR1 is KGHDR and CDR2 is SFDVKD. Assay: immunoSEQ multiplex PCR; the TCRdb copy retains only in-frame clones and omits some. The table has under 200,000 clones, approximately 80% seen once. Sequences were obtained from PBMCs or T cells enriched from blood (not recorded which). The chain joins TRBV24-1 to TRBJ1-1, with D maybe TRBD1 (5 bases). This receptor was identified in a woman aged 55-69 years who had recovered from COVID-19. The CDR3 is CATKEGPHTEAFF. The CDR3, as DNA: TGTGCCACCAAGGAGGGACCACACACTGAAGCTTTCTTT.